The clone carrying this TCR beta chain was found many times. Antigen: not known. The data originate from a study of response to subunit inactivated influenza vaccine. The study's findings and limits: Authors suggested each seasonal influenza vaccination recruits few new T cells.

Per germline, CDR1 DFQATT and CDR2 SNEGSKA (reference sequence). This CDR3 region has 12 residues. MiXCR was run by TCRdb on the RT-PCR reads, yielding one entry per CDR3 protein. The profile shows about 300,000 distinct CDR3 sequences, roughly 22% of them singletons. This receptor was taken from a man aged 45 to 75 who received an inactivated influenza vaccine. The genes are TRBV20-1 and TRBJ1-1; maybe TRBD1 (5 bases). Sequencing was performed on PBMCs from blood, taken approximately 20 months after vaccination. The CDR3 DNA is TGCAGGGTGGACACCATGAACACTGAAGCTTTCTTT. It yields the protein CRVDTMNTEAFF.